The 25 T cell receptor beta chains listed next were all sequenced from one sample in a study of blood T cell repertoires in COVID-19. Sequencing was performed with immunoSEQ multiplex PCR; in TCRdb, only in-frame clones are kept and a portion is missing. The sample has approximately 170,000 clones; about 85% are singletons. Sample: PBMCs or T cells enriched from blood (not recorded which). These receptors originate from a woman between 50 and 59 years old who had recovered from COVID-19.

The rearrangement uses TRBV5-3 and TRBJ1-5; 7 bases line up with TRBD1. TRBV5-3 belongs to the ORF category, with a function that is uncertain. The CDR3 consists of 15 residues. The ends lost 0 bases at V and 3 bases at J; junction bases unmatched: 3. The CDR3 DNA sequence: TGTGCCAGAAGCTTGGGAACAGGGGACAATCAGCCCCAGCATTTT. Translating it yields CARSLGTGDNQPQHF.

This clone occurred once. The J gene is TRBJ1-2, the V gene TRBV14; 8 nucleotides match TRBD1. The V and J ends lost 4 bases and 5 bases, in that order; junction bases with no gene match: 9. The germline gives CDR1 SGHDN, CDR2 FVKESK. The CDR3 consists of 15 residues. CDR3 in amino acids: CASSLTGAGLYGYTF. The CDR3, as DNA: TGTGCCAGCAGCCTGACAGGGGCCGGATTATATGGCTACACCTTC.

The count of this clone is one. This chain links TRBV3-1 (or the pseudogene TRBV3-2) with TRBJ1-2; 11 nucleotides align to TRBD1. The germline V gene has CDR1 LGHDT and CDR2 YNNKEL (reference sequence). V shed 4 bases and J 8 bases; nucleotides not matched to a gene: 3. The length of the CDR3 is 13 residues. The CDR3 DNA reads TGTGCCAGCAGCCGGGACAGGGGGAAGGGCTACACCTTC. It is translated as CASSRDRGKGYTF.

The chain combines TRBV29-1 with TRBJ2-3, with 10 bases matching TRBD2. There are 14 residues in the CDR3. V shed 5 bases, J shed 4 bases, and the junction held 6 bases outside the gene matches. Germline V gene data show CDR1 as SQVTM and CDR2 as ANQGSEA. CDR3 sequence (DNA): TGCAGCGTTAAGTCTAGCGGGAGTGCAGATACGCAGTATTTT. It codes for CSVKSSGSADTQYF.

The chain is built from TRBV27 and TRBJ1-2; the D is unclear. In germline, CDR1 is MNHEY, CDR2 SMNVEV (reference sequence). The CDR3 totals 13 residues. The V end was cut by 7 bases, the J end by 4 bases, with 13 bases between. CDR3 DNA sequence: TGTGCCAGCACTCAATCGGGATCCTATGGCTACACCTTC. Its protein is CASTQSGSYGYTF.

The chain couples TRBV7-9 to TRBJ1-2; D not resolved. The CDR3 sequence is 13 residues long. Germline lookup yields CDR1 SEHNR and CDR2 FQNEAQ (reference sequence). Trimming pared 2 bases from V and 7 bases from J, leaving 11 bases between. Here the CDR3 reads CASSLTAPSGYTF. CDR3 sequence (DNA): TGTGCCAGCAGCTTAACCGCCCCCAGTGGCTACACCTTC.

This chain connects TRBV7-9 to TRBJ1-3; D gene uncertain. Trimming pared 6 bases from V and 3 bases from J, leaving 12 bases between. The CDR3 consists of 14 residues. Germline loops: CDR1 SEHNR, CDR2 FQNEAQ (reference sequence). CDR3 protein: CASSRGGNGNTIYF. CDR3 DNA sequence: TGTGCCAGCAGTCGCGGAGGGAATGGAAACACCATATATTTT.

The chain recombines TRBV19 with TRBJ1-1; TRBD1 might be the D (6 bases). This CDR3 comprises 13 residues. Germline V gives CDR1 LNHDA, CDR2 SQIVND (reference sequence). V was pared by 3 bases and J by 6 bases, with 11 bases between. CDR3 in DNA: TGTGCCAGTAGTATGACAGGACGGTCTGAAGCTTTCTTT. Translated, it gives CASSMTGRSEAFF.

The rearrangement uses TRBV19 and TRBJ2-5; 9 bases match TRBD2. V was pared by 6 bases and J by 2 bases, with 7 bases of the junction left unmatched. The V gene's germline CDR1 is LNHDA and CDR2 SQIVND (reference sequence). The CDR3 runs 15 residues. CDR3 amino acids: CASSISGSPQETQYF. The CDR3 DNA reads as TGTGCCAGTAGCATTAGCGGGAGCCCACAAGAGACCCAGTACTTC.

The chain recombines TRBV6-2 or TRBV6-3 with TRBJ1-4; no firm D call. The CDR3 extends over 14 amino acids. Trimming stripped 3 bases from V and 5 bases from J, with 10 bases between. The germline gives CDR1 MNHEY, CDR2 SVGEGT. The CDR3 sequence: CASSYGVPNEKLFF. Here the CDR3 DNA reads TGTGCCAGCAGTTATGGAGTCCCCAATGAAAAACTGTTTTTT.

The chain joins TRBV28 to TRBJ2-5; D unclear. CDR1 is MDHEN, CDR2 SYDVKM, per germline. This CDR3 has 13 residues. Deletions cut 3 bases from V and 4 bases from J, with 9 bases between. This CDR3 is CASSFPSLETQYF. CDR3 DNA: TGTGCCAGCAGTTTTCCTAGTTTAGAGACCCAGTACTTC.

The rearrangement links TRBV5-1 to TRBJ2-2; TRBD1 aligns across 10 bases. The V gene's germline CDR1 is SGHRS and CDR2 YFSETQ. With 5 bases clipped from V and 4 bases from J, the junction kept 5 bases outside the gene matches. This CDR3 has 15 amino acids. DNA of the CDR3: TGCGCCAGCAGACTCGGGACAGGGGCCACCGGGGAGCTGTTTTTT. This sequence encodes CASRLGTGATGELFF.

The chain joins TRBV13 to TRBJ1-2; D is ambiguous. The V and J ends lost 2 bases and 8 bases respectively, with 9 bases between them. The length of the CDR3 is 12 residues. CDR1 is PRHDT, CDR2 FYEKMQ, per germline (reference sequence). The CDR3 nucleotides are TGTGCCAGCAGCTTACGGTCGGGGGGCTACACCTTC. Its translation: CASSLRSGGYTF. The full variable domain, its missing parts supplied by reference TRBV13 and TRBJ1-2, is AAGVIQSPRHLIKEKRETATLKCYPIPRHDTVYWYQQGPGQDPQFLISFYEKMQSDKGSIPDRFSAQQFSDYHSELNMSSLELGDSALYFCASSLRSGGYTFGSGTRLTVV.

J is TRBJ2-1 and V is TRBV18; D not certain. This CDR3 region has 12 residues. The germline V gene encodes CDR1 KGHSH and CDR2 LQKENI. V was clipped by 2 bases and J by 6 bases, with 5 bases between them. CDR3 sequence: CASSPSGNEQFF. The CDR3 DNA reads TGTGCCAGCTCACCATCGGGCAATGAGCAGTTCTTC.

V gene TRBV7-3 combines with J gene TRBJ2-1; TRBD2 matches 9 bases. The CDR3 spans 15 residues. J lost 4 bases, V lost 4 bases, and 5 bases had no gene match. CDR1 and CDR2 (germline): SGHTA, FQGTGA. The CDR3 nucleotides are TGTGCCAGCAGCTCACTAGCGGGCGCGTACAATGAGCAGTTCTTC. Its protein product is CASSSLAGAYNEQFF.

The CDR3 is CASSPFGRDRSPLHF. The DNA for the CDR3 is TGTGCCAGTAGTCCTTTTGGGAGGGATAGGTCCCCCCTCCACTTT. The chain recombines TRBV19 with TRBJ1-6; the D is unclear. V was clipped by 5 bases and J by 13 bases, with 21 bases between them. The CDR3 is 15 amino acids. CDR1 and CDR2 from the germline V gene are LNHDA and SQIVND (reference sequence).

V is TRBV19 and J is TRBJ1-5; D is perhaps TRBD1 (5 bases). CDR1 LNHDA and CDR2 SQIVND come from the germline V gene (reference sequence). The V end lost 4 bases, the J end lost 3 bases, and 16 bases lay between the germline ends. The CDR3 is made up of 16 amino acids. The CDR3, as DNA: TGTGCCAGTAGTAGAAAGGGCAGGGATTACAATCAGCCCCAGCATTTT. Its protein is CASSRKGRDYNQPQHF.

The chain links TRBV4-2 to TRBJ2-7; D unclear. This CDR3 is 15 amino acids long. CDR1 and CDR2 (germline): LGHNA, YNFKEQ. V lost 3 bases, J lost 4 bases, and 16 bases lay in between. The CDR3 is CASSQDTRGGYEQYF. The CDR3 DNA reads TGTGCCAGCAGCCAGGATACTCGAGGCGGTTACGAGCAGTACTTC.

V gene TRBV4-3 combines with J gene TRBJ2-4; tentative D call: TRBD1 (5 bases). Germline lookup yields CDR1 LGHNA and CDR2 YSLEER. V lost 0 bases and J 0 bases, leaving 9 bases between the germline ends. The CDR3 covers 16 residues. In DNA, the CDR3 is TGCGCCAGCAGCCAAGATGCAGGGATAGCCAAAAACATTCAGTACTTC. It specifies CASSQDAGIAKNIQYF.

The V and J genes are TRBV6-4 and TRBJ2-3, with 7 bases aligning to TRBD2. Trimming cost V 5 bases and J 4 bases; bases outside gene matches: 9. The CDR3 sequence is 15 residues long. Per germline, CDR1 MRHNA and CDR2 SNTAGT. The CDR3 spells CASSPRERDSDTQYF. CDR3 in DNA: TGTGCCAGCAGTCCCAGGGAGCGGGACTCAGATACGCAGTATTTT.

The chain couples TRBV7-3 to TRBJ2-1; TRBD2 aligns across 8 bases. CDR1 and CDR2 (germline): SGHTA, FQGTGA. This CDR3 is built from 15 residues. The ends lost 7 bases at V and 0 bases at J; junction bases unmatched: 5. This CDR3 is CASTGGASSYNEQFF. The CDR3 bases are TGTGCCAGCACCGGGGGGGCTAGCTCCTACAATGAGCAGTTCTTC.

This chain connects TRBV29-1 to TRBJ1-2; possible D gene TRBD1, 5 bases. The V gene lost 4 bases and the J gene lost 4 bases, with 7 bases spanning the gap. Germline assignment: CDR1 SQVTM and CDR2 ANQGSEA. This CDR3 is 11 amino acids long. This chain's CDR3 is CSVGQPYGYTF. Here the CDR3 DNA reads TGCAGCGTTGGACAGCCCTATGGCTACACCTTC.

CDR3 in DNA: TGTGCCAGCAGCTCTAGAGGGAGTACCCAGTACTTC. Translated, it gives CASSSRGSTQYF. V is TRBV7-9 and J is TRBJ2-5, with D possibly TRBD2 on 5 matching bases. Germline assignment: CDR1 SEHNR and CDR2 FQNEAQ (reference sequence). The CDR3 has 12 amino acids. V lost 4 bases and J lost 8, with 11 bases in between.

V is TRBV24-1 and J is TRBJ2-5; TRBD2 matches at 10 bases. The CDR3 length is 16 residues. The germline V gene encodes CDR1 KGHDR and CDR2 SFDVKD. Trimming removed 3 bases from V and 1 base from J; junction bases left unmatched: 4. The CDR3 is CATSDGLAGAQETQYF. CDR3 in DNA: TGTGCCACCAGTGATGGGCTAGCGGGAGCCCAAGAGACCCAGTACTTC.

The rearrangement links TRBV20-1 to TRBJ2-1, with D unclear. The V gene's germline CDR1 is DFQATT and CDR2 SNEGSKA (reference sequence). With 1 base removed from V and 8 bases from J, the gap between germline ends came to 6 bases. CDR3 length: 11 residues. CDR3 in amino acids: CSARGSYEQFF. The CDR3 nucleotides are TGCAGTGCTAGAGGCAGTTATGAGCAGTTCTTC.